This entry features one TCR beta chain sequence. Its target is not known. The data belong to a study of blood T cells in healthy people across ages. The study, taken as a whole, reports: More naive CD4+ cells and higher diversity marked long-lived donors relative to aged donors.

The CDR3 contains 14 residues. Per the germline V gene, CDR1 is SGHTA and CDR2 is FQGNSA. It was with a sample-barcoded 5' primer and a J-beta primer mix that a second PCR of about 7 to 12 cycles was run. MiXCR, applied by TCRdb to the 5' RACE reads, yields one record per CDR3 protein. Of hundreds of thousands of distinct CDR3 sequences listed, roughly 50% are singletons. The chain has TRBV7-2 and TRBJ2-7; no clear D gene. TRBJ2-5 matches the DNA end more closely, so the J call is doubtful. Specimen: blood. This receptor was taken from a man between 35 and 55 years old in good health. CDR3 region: CASSRDTSEETQYF. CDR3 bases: TGTGCCAGCAGCCGCGACACCTCTGAAGAGACCCAGTACTTC.